The 9 T cell receptor beta chains below all came from one sample that was sequenced in a study of shared T cell receptors in the human thymus. Libraries were prepared by immunoSEQ multiplex PCR; TCRdb keeps only in-frame clonotypes and omits some of them. The sample lists fewer than 700,000 clones; 88% were seen once. The same data also went into a second study, on human thymus T cells.

The specimen was thymocytes. These receptors all come from a boy under two years old with a congenital heart defect.

This clone showed up just a few times. V usage is TRBV5-5 and J usage is TRBJ2-3; the D gene is possibly TRBD2 (5 bases). The V end was cut by 0 bases, the J end by 4 bases, with 12 bases between. Germline CDR1 SGHKS, CDR2 YYEKEE (reference sequence). The CDR3 has 15 amino acids. In nucleotides, the CDR3 is TGTGCCAGCAGCTTGGCCAGTAGCGTACCAGATACGCAGTATTTT. This encodes CASSLASSVPDTQYF.

The rearrangement joins TRBV4-2 to TRBJ2-2; 9 bases line up with TRBD2. V lost 4 bases to trimming and J lost 3 bases; unmatched junction nucleotides: 15. Germline-derived CDR1 and CDR2 are LGHNA and YNFKEQ. The CDR3 length is 19 residues. DNA of the CDR3: TGTGCCAGCAGCCTACCTCCCGGACTAGCGCCCTTAGACACCGGGGAGCTGTTTTTT. Translating gives CASSLPPGLAPLDTGELFF.

This clone was recorded once. This chain uses TRBV4-2 with TRBJ2-7; 12 nucleotides line up with TRBD1. Looked up from germline, CDR1 is LGHNA and CDR2 is YNFKEQ. V was clipped by 5 bases and J by 4 bases; unmatched bases: 12. CDR3 length equals 17 residues. CDR3 sequence (DNA): TGTGCCAGCAGCTACGCCACCGGGACAGGGGGCAGGTACGAGCAGTACTTC. It codes for CASSYATGTGGRYEQYF.

This clone was picked up a small number of times. The rearrangement joins TRBV6-6 to TRBJ1-3; TRBD1 is a possible D gene (5 bases). This CDR3 is built from 13 residues. In germline, CDR1 is MNHNY, CDR2 SVGAGI (reference sequence). V lost 9 bases and J lost 2, with 11 bases in between. The CDR3 loop is CARGGVTGNTIYF. CDR3 nucleotide sequence: TGTGCCAGGGGAGGGGTGACTGGAAACACCATATATTTT.

V and J are TRBV27 and TRBJ2-7; D unresolved. Germline loops: CDR1 MNHEY, CDR2 SMNVEV (reference sequence). The CDR3 has 14 residues. The V and J ends lost 5 bases and 4 bases respectively, with 15 bases between them. This CDR3 reads CASSTRRWAYEQYF. The CDR3 DNA is TGTGCCAGCAGTACTCGAAGGTGGGCATACGAGCAGTACTTC.

The V and J genes are TRBV11-2 and TRBJ2-7; D perhaps matches TRBD1 (6 bases). Germline loops: CDR1 SGHAT, CDR2 FQNNGV. The CDR3 has 15 residues. Trimming cost V 5 bases and J 2 bases, with 16 bases left between them. CDR3 DNA sequence: TGTGCCAGCAGCCAAGGCCGGGACAAAACCTACGAGCAGTACTTC. It codes for CASSQGRDKTYEQYF.

V usage is TRBV2 and J usage is TRBJ2-7; 9 nucleotides match TRBD2. The germline V gene encodes CDR1 SNHLY and CDR2 FYNNEI. With V trimmed by 8 bases and J by 0 bases, 11 bases remained unmatched. The CDR3 totals 16 residues. CDR3 nucleotide sequence: TGTGCCAGCCGCACCCGAAGACTAGCGGTCTCCTACGAGCAGTACTTC. This gives the protein CASRTRRLAVSYEQYF.

This clone was picked up one time. This chain links TRBV19 with TRBJ2-7; 11 bases fit TRBD2. Germline assignment: CDR1 LNHDA and CDR2 SQIVND (reference sequence). The CDR3 has 13 amino acids. V lost 4 bases to trimming and J lost 7 bases; unmatched junction nucleotides: 3. CDR3 sequence (DNA): TGTGCCAGTAGTACGGCTAGCGGGAGGGAGCAGTACTTC. Translating gives CASSTASGREQYF.

This rearrangement joins TRBV14 to TRBJ2-7; TRBD2 might be the D (5 bases). In germline, CDR1 is SGHDN, CDR2 FVKESK. The V end was cut by 4 bases, the J end by 3 bases, with 13 bases between. This CDR3 contains 14 residues. CDR3 in amino acids: CASSRGDYHYEQYF. CDR3 sequence (DNA): TGTGCCAGCAGCCGAGGAGACTACCACTACGAGCAGTACTTC.